The next 2 T cell receptor beta chains were all read from a single sample in a study of blood T cell repertoires in COVID-19. Measured with immunoSEQ multiplex PCR; TCRdb has only the in-frame clones, and not every one. The sample comprises around 450,000 clones, roughly 87% of which are singletons, and roughly 2% rests with the top ten. Sample: PBMCs or T cells enriched from blood (not recorded which). The receptors here all came from a woman younger than 30 with acute COVID-19.

The chain recombines TRBV4-2 with TRBJ1-2; a possible D gene is TRBD1 (5 bases). Germline CDR1 reads LGHNA; CDR2 reads YNFKEQ. CDR3 size: 13 residues. The V end was cut by 1 base, the J end by 8 bases, with 11 bases between. The CDR3 protein is CASSQVPQEGYTF. As DNA, the CDR3 is TGTGCCAGCAGCCAAGTTCCACAGGAAGGCTACACCTTC.

The chain couples TRBV6-1 to TRBJ2-1; 9 bases are a match to TRBD2. The V and J ends lost 0 bases and 7 bases, in that order; junction bases with no gene match: 4. Germline CDR1 MNHNS, CDR2 SASEGT. The CDR3 runs to 15 residues. The CDR3 loop reads CASSEAAGGYNEQFF. The CDR3, as DNA: TGTGCCAGCAGTGAAGCTGCGGGGGGGTATAATGAGCAGTTCTTC.